This is a list of T cell receptor beta chains from one sample in a study of blood T cell repertoires in COVID-19. The protocol was immunoSEQ multiplex PCR, while the TCRdb copy is restricted to in-frame clones and leaves out a portion. The profile shows roughly 220,000 clones, roughly 85% of them singletons. The sample comprised peripheral blood. These receptors were obtained from a man aged 25 to 40 who had recovered from COVID-19. Each CDR3 is given with its conserved first and last residue. The order of the fields is J gene, V gene, D gene, CDR3 protein. A D gene is named only where the DNA matches it firmly.

TRBJ1-1 | TRBV6-6 | TRBD1 | CASRPDRRVTEAFF
TRBJ2-5 | TRBV5-1 | . | CASSMGLTVETQYF
TRBJ2-1 | TRBV11-3 | . | CASSLDQGGSSAYNEQFF
TRBJ2-7 | TRBV2 | . | CASGGRRDEQYF
TRBJ2-7 | TRBV14 | . | CASSQVPGGQGEQYF
TRBJ2-5 | TRBV19 | TRBD2 | CASSISGLQETQYF
TRBJ2-2 | TRBV24-1 | TRBD2 | CATSDYPGLAGDENTGELFF
TRBJ1-1 | TRBV5-1 | TRBD1 | CASSLGSGTGGTNTEAFF
TRBJ2-7 | TRBV18 | TRBD1 | CASSMGQGGEQYF
TRBJ2-3 | TRBV6-5 | TRBD1 | CASSYGQGEDTQYF
TRBJ1-5 | TRBV7-6 | . | CASSESAGLGQPQHF
TRBJ1-5 | TRBV24-1 | TRBD1 | CATSPGQENQPQHF
TRBJ1-2 | TRBV6-6 | . | CASNWEFYDGYTF
TRBJ1-2 | TRBV24-1 | TRBD1 | CATSEEDRYGYTF
TRBJ2-1 | TRBV6-6 | . | CASRLGGEQFF
TRBJ2-3 | TRBV3-1/TRBV3-2 | . | CASSQEWGGDTQYF
TRBJ1-1 | TRBV14 | . | CASSQGPGKNTEAFF
TRBJ1-1 | TRBV19 | TRBD1 | CASSRQGVPEAFF
TRBJ1-1 | TRBV5-1 | TRBD1 | CASSTGTGAQVAAFF
TRBJ1-5 | TRBV24-1 | . | CATPERGSLNQPQHF
TRBJ2-3 | TRBV14 | . | CASSQVSDTQYF
TRBJ1-2 | TRBV29-1 | . | CSVVDRERYTF
TRBJ2-2 | TRBV19 | TRBD1 | CASSIGGTVTGELFF
TRBJ1-1 | TRBV30 | . | CAWSYVEVGTEAFF
TRBJ1-3 | TRBV10-3 | . | CAISPKGDSGNTIYF
TRBJ1-1 | TRBV7-2 | TRBD1 | CASSFEGQGIGEAFF
TRBJ2-3 | TRBV5-1 | . | CASSARGPSTDTQYF
TRBJ2-5 | TRBV11-2 | TRBD2 | CASSLVLLAGGPRETQYF
TRBJ2-2 | TRBV24-1 | . | CATSDLGPQTGELFF
TRBJ2-5 | TRBV18 | TRBD1 | CASSRTGGETQYF
TRBJ2-7 | TRBV9 | TRBD1 | CASSPRTGGTEQYF
TRBJ2-1 | TRBV19 | TRBD2 | CASCPGGGLDEQFF
TRBJ1-1 | TRBV4-2 | . | CASSQSSMGPGGTEAFF
TRBJ2-1 | TRBV6-2/TRBV6-3 | . | CASSWERVEQFF
TRBJ2-7 | TRBV6-5 | TRBD2 | CASQKGVAGVGEQYF
TRBJ2-7 | TRBV9 | TRBD2 | CASSVSGGHSYEQYF
TRBJ1-1 | TRBV30 | . | CAWAVEVSEAFF
TRBJ1-2 | TRBV19 | TRBD1 | CASTLGQGSGYTF
TRBJ2-2 | TRBV11-2 | . | CASSLVPGRGTGELFF
TRBJ2-5 | TRBV6-5 | TRBD1 | CASIGWDRKEETQYF
TRBJ1-2 | TRBV28 | . | CASSRIINYGYTF
TRBJ1-4 | TRBV5-4 | . | CASSFFSTATNEKLFF
TRBJ2-1 | TRBV10-2 | . | CASSELTRSNEQFF
TRBJ2-5 | TRBV20-1 | . | CSGLAGETQYF
TRBJ2-4 | TRBV24-1 | TRBD1 | CATPLTGGLAKNIQYF
TRBJ1-3 | TRBV11-3 | . | CASSPGEDGNTIYF
TRBJ2-1 | TRBV19 | TRBD1 | CASRLQGFNEQFF
TRBJ2-3 | TRBV6-2/TRBV6-3 | TRBD2 | CASSYYLLAGPTDTQYF
TRBJ1-5 | TRBV5-5 | . | CASSLGGGGPNQPQHF